This record covers a single TCR beta chain. Its target is not known. Germline loops: CDR1 KGHSH, CDR2 LQKENI. The CDR3 contains 16 residues. V gave up 0 bases and J gave up 3 bases, with 13 bases separating them. This sample is part of a study of Ad26.COV2.S vaccination and SARS-CoV-2 variants. The overall study: Ad26.COV2.S given intramuscularly, once or twice 56 days apart.

Treatment noted: about 20 received Ad26.COV2.S at low or high dose, single or two shots; roughly 5 received placebo; per-sample allocation not given. The investigators took samples on day 63 after the first vaccine or placebo injection. The individual, an adult aged 18-55 years, was a donor in Boston. Data came from immunoSEQ multiplex PCR; TCRdb stores just in-frame clones and leaves some out. The profile shows around 270,000 clones, 87% of them singletons. The study's findings and limits: Quantification of TCR breadth and depth may have yielded underestimates of total T cell responses. Vaccine recipients and placebo recipients showed similar non-spike TCR breadth.

Material: peripheral blood, obtained in a trial of Ad26.COV2.S vaccine versus placebo. This receptor was identified in a person aged 18-60 years who received the Ad26.COV2.S COVID-19 vaccine or a placebo. This chain links TRBV18 with TRBJ2-3; no reliable D call. CDR3 coding DNA: TGTGCCAGCTCACCACCGAAACGGCGAGGAACAGATACGCAGTATTTT. This translates into CASSPPKRRGTDTQYF.